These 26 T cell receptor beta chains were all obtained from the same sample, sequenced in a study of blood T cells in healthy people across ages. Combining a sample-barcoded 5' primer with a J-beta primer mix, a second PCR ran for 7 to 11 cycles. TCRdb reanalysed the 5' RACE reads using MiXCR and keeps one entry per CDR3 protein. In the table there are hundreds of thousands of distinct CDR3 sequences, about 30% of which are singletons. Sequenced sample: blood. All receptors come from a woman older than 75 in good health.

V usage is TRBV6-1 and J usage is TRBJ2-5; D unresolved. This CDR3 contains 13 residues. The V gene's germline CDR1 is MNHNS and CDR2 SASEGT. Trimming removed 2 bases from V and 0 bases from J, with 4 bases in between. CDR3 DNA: TGTGCCAGCAGTGAACTGCACCAAGAGACCCAGTACTTC. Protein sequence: CASSELHQETQYF.

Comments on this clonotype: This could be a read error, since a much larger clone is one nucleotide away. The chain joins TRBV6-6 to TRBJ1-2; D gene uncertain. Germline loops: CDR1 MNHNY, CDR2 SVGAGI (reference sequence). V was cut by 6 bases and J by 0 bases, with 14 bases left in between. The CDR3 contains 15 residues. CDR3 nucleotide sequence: TGTGCCAGCAGCCTGCGAGGTCCAGCTAACTATGGCTACACCTTC. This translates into CASSLRGPANYGYTF.

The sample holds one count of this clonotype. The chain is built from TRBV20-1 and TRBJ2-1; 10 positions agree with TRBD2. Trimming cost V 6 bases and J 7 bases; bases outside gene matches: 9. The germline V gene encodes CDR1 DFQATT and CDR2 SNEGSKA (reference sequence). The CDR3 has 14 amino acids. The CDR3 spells CSAPGTSVGNEQFF. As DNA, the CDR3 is TGCAGTGCACCCGGGACTAGCGTAGGGAATGAGCAGTTCTTC.

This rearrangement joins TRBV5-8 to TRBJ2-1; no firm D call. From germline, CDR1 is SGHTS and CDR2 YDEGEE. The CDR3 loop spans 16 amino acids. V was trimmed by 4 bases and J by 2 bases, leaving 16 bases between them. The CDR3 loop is CASSIPSYLPYNEQFF. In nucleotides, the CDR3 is TGTGCCAGCAGCATACCTTCGTACCTCCCCTACAATGAGCAGTTCTTC.

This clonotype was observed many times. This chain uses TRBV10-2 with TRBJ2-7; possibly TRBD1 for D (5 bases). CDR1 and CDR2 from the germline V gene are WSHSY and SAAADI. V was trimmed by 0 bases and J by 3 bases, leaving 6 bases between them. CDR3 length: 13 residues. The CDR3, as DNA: TGCGCCAGCAGTGAGTCAAGGGGCTACGAGCAGTACTTC. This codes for CASSESRGYEQYF.

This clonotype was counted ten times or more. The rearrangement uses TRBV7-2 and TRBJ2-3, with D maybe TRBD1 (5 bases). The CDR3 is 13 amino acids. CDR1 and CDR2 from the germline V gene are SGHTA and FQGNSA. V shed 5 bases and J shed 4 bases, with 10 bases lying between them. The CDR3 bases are TGTGCCAGCAGCGCGACAGTGGCAGATACGCAGTATTTT. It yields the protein CASSATVADTQYF.

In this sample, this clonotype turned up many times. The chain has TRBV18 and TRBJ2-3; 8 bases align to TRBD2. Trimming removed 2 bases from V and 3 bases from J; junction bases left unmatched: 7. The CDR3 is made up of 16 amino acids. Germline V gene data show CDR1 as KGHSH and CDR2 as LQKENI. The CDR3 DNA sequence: TGTGCCAGCTCACCAAATGCGGGGGGATTTACAGATACGCAGTATTTT. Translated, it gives CASSPNAGGFTDTQYF.

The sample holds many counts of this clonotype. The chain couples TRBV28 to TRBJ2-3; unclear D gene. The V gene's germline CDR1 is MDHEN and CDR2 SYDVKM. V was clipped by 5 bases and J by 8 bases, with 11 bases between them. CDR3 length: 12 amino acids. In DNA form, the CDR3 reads TGTGCCAGCAGTACAGAGGTGGCTACGCAGTATTTT. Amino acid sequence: CASSTEVATQYF.

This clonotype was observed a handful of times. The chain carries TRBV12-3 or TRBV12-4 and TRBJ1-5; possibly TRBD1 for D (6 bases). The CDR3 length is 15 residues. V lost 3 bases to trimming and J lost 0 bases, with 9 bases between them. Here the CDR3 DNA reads TGTGCCAGCAGTTTTGTGGGGGCTAGCAATCAGCCCCAGCATTTT. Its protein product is CASSFVGASNQPQHF.

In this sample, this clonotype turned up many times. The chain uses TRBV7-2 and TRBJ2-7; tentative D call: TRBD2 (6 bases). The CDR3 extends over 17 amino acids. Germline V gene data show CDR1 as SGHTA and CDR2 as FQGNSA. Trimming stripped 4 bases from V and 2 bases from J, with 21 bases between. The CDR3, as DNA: TGTGCCAGCAGCTCCAAGGGAGGTCCCTTTAAGGCCTACGAGCAGTACTTC. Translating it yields CASSSKGGPFKAYEQYF.

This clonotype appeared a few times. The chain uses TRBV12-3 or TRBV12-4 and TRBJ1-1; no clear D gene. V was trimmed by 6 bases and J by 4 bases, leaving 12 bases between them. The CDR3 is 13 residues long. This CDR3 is CASRPTITTEAFF. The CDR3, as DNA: TGTGCCAGCAGGCCGACGATCACCACTGAAGCTTTCTTT.

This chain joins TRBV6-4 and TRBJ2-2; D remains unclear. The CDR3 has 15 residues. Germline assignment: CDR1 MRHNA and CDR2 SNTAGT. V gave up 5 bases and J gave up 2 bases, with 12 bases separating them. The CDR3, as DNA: TGTGCCAGCAGTCAAACCGCCCCTAACACCGGGGAGCTGTTTTTT. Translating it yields CASSQTAPNTGELFF.

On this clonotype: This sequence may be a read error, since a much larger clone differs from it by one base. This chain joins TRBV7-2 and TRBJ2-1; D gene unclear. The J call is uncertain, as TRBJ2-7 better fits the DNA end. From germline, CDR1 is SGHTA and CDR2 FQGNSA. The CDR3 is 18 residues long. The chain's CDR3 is CASSRSFPSRSSYNEQYF. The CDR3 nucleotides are TGTGCCAGCAGCCGTAGCTTCCCCTCCAGGAGCTCCTACAATGAGCAGTACTTC.

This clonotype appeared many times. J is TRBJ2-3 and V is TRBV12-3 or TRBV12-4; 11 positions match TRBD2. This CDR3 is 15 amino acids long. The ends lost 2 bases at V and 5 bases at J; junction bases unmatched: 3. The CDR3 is CASSLLAGGLDTQYF. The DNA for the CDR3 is TGTGCCAGCAGTTTACTAGCGGGGGGACTAGATACGCAGTATTTT.

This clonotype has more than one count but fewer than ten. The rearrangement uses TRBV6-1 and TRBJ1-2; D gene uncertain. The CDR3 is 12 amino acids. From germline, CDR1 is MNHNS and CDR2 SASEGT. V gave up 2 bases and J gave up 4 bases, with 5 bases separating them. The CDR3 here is CASSESAYGYTF. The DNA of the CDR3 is TGTGCCAGCAGTGAAAGTGCCTATGGCTACACCTTC.

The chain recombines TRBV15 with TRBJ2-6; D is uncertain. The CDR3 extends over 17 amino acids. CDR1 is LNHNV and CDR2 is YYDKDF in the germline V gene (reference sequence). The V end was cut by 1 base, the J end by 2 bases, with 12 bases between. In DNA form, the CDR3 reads TGTGCCACCAGCAGAGGGGCCGGGCAAGCTGGGGCCAACGTCCTGACTTTC. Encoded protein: CATSRGAGQAGANVLTF. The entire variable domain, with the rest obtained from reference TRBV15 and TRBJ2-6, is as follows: DAMVIQNPRYQVTQFGKPVTLSCSQTLNHNVMYWYQQKSSQAPKLLFHYYDKDFNNEADTPDNFQSRRPNTSFCFLDIRSPGLGDTAMYLCATSRGAGQAGANVLTFGAGSRLTVL.

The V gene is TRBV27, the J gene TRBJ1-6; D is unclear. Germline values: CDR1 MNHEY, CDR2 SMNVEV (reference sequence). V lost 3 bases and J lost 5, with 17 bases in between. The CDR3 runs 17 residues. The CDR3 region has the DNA TGTGCCAGCAGTTTGTCCCCAACCTCACGACATAATTCACCCCTCCACTTT. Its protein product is CASSLSPTSRHNSPLHF.

The CDR3 loop is CASSNLPRFSEGTDTQYF. The CDR3 nucleotides are TGTGCCAGCAGCAACCTTCCCCGGTTCTCAGAGGGAACAGATACGCAGTATTTT. The V gene is TRBV7-9, the J gene TRBJ2-3, with D perhaps matching TRBD2 (5 bases). The CDR3 sequence is 18 residues long. Germline V gives CDR1 SEHNR, CDR2 FQNEAQ (reference sequence). Trimming took 5 bases from V and 3 from J, leaving 24 bases between them. Supplemented by reference TRBV7-9 and TRBJ2-3, the full variable domain reads DTGVSQNPRHKITKRGQNVTFRCDPISEHNRLYWYRQTLGQGPEFLTYFQNEAQLEKSRLLSDRFSAERPKGSFSTLEIQRTEQGDSAMYLCASSNLPRFSEGTDTQYFGPGTRLTVL.

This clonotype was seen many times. CDR3 region: CASRPGQGSQPQHF. In nucleotides, the CDR3 is TGTGCCAGCAGACCCGGACAGGGTAGTCAGCCCCAGCATTTT. The chain joins TRBV6-2 or TRBV6-3 to TRBJ1-5; 8 nucleotides line up with TRBD1. J gave up 6 bases and V 6 bases, and 7 bases lay outside the gene matches. This CDR3 region has 14 residues. CDR1 and CDR2 from the germline V gene are MNHEY and SVGEGT.

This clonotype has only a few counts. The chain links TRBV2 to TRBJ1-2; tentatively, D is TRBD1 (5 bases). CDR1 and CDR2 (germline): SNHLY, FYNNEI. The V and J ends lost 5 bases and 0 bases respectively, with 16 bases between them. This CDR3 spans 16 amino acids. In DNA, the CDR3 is TGTGCCAGCAGTTTTGCGGACGGACATCCTAACTATGGCTACACCTTC. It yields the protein CASSFADGHPNYGYTF. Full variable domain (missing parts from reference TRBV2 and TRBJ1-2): EPEVTQTPSHQVTQMGQEVILRCVPISNHLYFYWYRQILGQKVEFLVSFYNNEISEKSEIFDDQFSVERPDGSNFTLKIRSTKLEDSAMYFCASSFADGHPNYGYTFGSGTRLTVV.

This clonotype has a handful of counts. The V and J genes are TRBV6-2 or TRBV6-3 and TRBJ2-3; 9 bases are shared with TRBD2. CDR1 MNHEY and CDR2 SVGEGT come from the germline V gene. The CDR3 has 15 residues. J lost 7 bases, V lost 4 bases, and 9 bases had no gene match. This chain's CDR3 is CASSSPRLAANTQYF. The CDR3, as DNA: TGTGCCAGCAGTTCCCCGAGACTAGCGGCTAATACGCAGTATTTT.

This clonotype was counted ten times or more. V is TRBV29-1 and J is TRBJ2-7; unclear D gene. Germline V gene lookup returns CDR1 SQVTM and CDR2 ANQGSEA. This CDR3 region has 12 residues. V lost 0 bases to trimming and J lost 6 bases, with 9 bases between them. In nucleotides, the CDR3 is TGCAGCGTTGAAGAGGGCCCCTCCGAGCAGTACTTC. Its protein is CSVEEGPSEQYF.

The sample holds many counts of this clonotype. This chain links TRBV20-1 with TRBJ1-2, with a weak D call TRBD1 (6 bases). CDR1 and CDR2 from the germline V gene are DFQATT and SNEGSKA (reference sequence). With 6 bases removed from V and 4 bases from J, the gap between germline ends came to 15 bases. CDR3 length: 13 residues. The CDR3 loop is CSAVGGDTYGYTF. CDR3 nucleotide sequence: TGCAGTGCCGTGGGGGGCGATACCTATGGCTACACCTTC.

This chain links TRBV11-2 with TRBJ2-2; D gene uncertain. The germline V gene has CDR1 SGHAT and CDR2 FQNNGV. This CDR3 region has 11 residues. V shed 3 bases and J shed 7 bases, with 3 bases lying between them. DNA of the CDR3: TGTGCCAGCAGCTTTATCGGGGAGCTGTTTTTT. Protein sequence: CASSFIGELFF. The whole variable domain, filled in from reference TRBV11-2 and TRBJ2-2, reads EAGVAQSPRYKIIEKRQSVAFWCNPISGHATLYWYQQILGQGPKLLIQFQNNGVVDDSQLPKDRFSAERLKGVDSTLKIQPAKLEDSAVYLCASSFIGELFFGEGSRLTVL.

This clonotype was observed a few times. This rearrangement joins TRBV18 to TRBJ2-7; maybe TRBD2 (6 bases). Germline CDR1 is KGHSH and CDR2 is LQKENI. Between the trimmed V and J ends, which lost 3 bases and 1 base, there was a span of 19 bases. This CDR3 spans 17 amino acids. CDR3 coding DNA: TGTGCCAGCTCACCCACCGGAGGGCAGACCGGATCCTACGAGCAGTACTTC. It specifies CASSPTGGQTGSYEQYF. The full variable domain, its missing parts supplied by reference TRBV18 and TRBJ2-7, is NAGVMQNPRHLVRRRGQEARLRCSPMKGHSHVYWYRQLPEEGLKFMVYLQKENIIDESGMPKERFSAEFPKEGPSILRIQQVVRGDSAAYFCASSPTGGQTGSYEQYFGPGTRLTVT.

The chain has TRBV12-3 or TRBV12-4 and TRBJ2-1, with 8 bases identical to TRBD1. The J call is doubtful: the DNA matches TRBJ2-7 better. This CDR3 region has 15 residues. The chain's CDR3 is CASSLARDRNCEQYF. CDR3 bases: TGTGCCAGCAGTTTAGCCCGGGACAGGAACTGCGAGCAGTACTTC.